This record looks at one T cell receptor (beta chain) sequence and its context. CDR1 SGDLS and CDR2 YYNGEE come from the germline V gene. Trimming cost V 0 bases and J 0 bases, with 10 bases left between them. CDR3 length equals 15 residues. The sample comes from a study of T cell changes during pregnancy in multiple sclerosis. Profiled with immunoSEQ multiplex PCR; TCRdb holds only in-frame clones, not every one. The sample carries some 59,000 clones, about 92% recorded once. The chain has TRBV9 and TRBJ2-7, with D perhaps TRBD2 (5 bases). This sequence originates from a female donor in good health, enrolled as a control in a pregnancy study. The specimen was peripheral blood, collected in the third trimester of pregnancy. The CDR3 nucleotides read TGTGCCAGCAGCGTAGAGTGGGAGAGCTCCTACGAGCAGTACTTC. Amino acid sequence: CASSVEWESSYEQYF.